Below are 30 T cell receptor beta chains sequenced from a single sample in a study of blood T cell repertoires in COVID-19. Produced via immunoSEQ multiplex PCR; TCRdb's table is partial and in-frame only. This table holds some 180,000 clones, approximately 91% found once. Specimen: peripheral blood. Receptor source: a man aged 18 to 29 with COVID-19, enrolled during active disease.

The rearrangement uses TRBV30 and TRBJ1-6; unclear D gene. Germline assignment: CDR1 GTSNPN and CDR2 SVGIG (reference sequence). V gave up 4 bases and J gave up 6 bases, with 16 bases separating them. The CDR3 runs to 15 residues. CDR3 DNA: TGTGCCTGGACGGGAGGTAGTCACCTTAATTCACCCCTCCACTTT. Its translation: CAWTGGSHLNSPLHF.

This clone was detected only once. The CDR3 region is CASSLSTSAGELFF. The DNA for the CDR3 is TGTGCCAGCAGCTTATCGACTAGCGCCGGGGAGCTGTTTTTT. The V gene is TRBV11-2, the J gene TRBJ2-2; TRBD2 aligns across 8 bases. Germline lookup yields CDR1 SGHAT and CDR2 FQNNGV. CDR3 length equals 14 residues. V dropped 2 bases and J dropped 6; count of bases not matched to a gene: 2.

The J gene is TRBJ2-2, the V gene TRBV29-1; no reliable D call. CDR1 and CDR2 from the germline V gene are SQVTM and ANQGSEA. This CDR3 region has 14 residues. Trimming took off 0 bases at V and 4 bases at J, with 9 bases between the two ends. CDR3 coding DNA: TGCAGCGTTGAAGATTCCTTTTCCACCGGGGAGCTGTTTTTT. Translation: CSVEDSFSTGELFF.

This clone was recorded once. The V and J genes are TRBV18 and TRBJ2-1, with D unclear. The CDR3 runs to 15 residues. Germline loops: CDR1 KGHSH, CDR2 LQKENI. V was trimmed by 4 bases and J by 3 bases, leaving 13 bases between them. CDR3 in amino acids: CASSLKIQVYNEQFF. The DNA for the CDR3 is TGTGCCAGCTCACTTAAGATTCAGGTCTACAATGAGCAGTTCTTC.

This chain uses TRBV5-6 with TRBJ2-1; no reliable D call. This CDR3 has 12 residues. From germline, CDR1 is SGHDT and CDR2 YYEEEE. The V end lost 0 bases, the J end lost 8 bases, and 6 bases lay between the germline ends. The CDR3 loop reads CASSLASDEQFF. CDR3 in DNA: TGTGCCAGCAGCTTGGCAAGCGATGAGCAGTTCTTC.

J is TRBJ2-7 and V is TRBV20-1, with D tentatively TRBD1 (7 bases). CDR1 and CDR2 (germline): DFQATT, SNEGSKA (reference sequence). The CDR3 has 14 amino acids. Trimming cost V 5 bases and J 4 bases, with 18 bases left between them. The CDR3 loop reads CSARGLPGGYEQYF. CDR3 coding DNA: TGCAGTGCTCGTGGACTGCCAGGGGGGTACGAGCAGTACTTC.

This clone showed up just a few times. DNA of the CDR3: TGTGCCAGCAGCTTAATAAGGGGGCAAGAGACCCAGTACTTC. It encodes CASSLIRGQETQYF. This rearrangement joins TRBV11-2 to TRBJ2-5; a possible D gene is TRBD1 (6 bases). V was pared by 2 bases and J by 2 bases, with 9 bases between. Germline V gene sequence: CDR1 SGHAT, CDR2 FQNNGV. The CDR3 is 14 amino acids.

CDR3 bases: TGTGCCAGCAGGCAAGCGGGGCTGCGACTAGCGGGAGAAGGGGAGACCCAGTACTTC. As protein: CASRQAGLRLAGEGETQYF. The rearrangement joins TRBV11-2 to TRBJ2-5, with TRBD2 identical over 12 bases. CDR1 is SGHAT, CDR2 FQNNGV, per germline. This CDR3 has 19 amino acids. Trimming cost V 6 bases and J 5 bases; bases outside gene matches: 19.

The V call is TRBV3-1 (or the pseudogene TRBV3-2), the J call TRBJ2-7; 7 bases are shared with TRBD2. The CDR3 extends over 15 amino acids. V shed 0 bases and J 7 bases; nucleotides not matched to a gene: 9. From germline, CDR1 is LGHDT and CDR2 YNNKEL (reference sequence). CDR3 amino acids: CASSQDGAGAREQYF. In DNA, the CDR3 is TGTGCCAGCAGCCAAGATGGCGCGGGAGCTCGAGAGCAGTACTTC.

V usage is TRBV27 and J usage is TRBJ2-7, with a possible D match to TRBD1 (6 bases). The CDR3 covers 16 residues. V was clipped by 4 bases and J by 2 bases, with 18 bases between them. The germline V gene encodes CDR1 MNHEY and CDR2 SMNVEV (reference sequence). In DNA, the CDR3 is TGTGCCAGCAGTTCCCGGCGAGGGGGAAGGGCCTACGAGCAGTACTTC. It yields the protein CASSSRRGGRAYEQYF.

This clone occurred once. The CDR3 DNA is TGTGCCAGCAGCTTAAGGCGGGGGTCCCTCGAGCAGTACTTC. It codes for CASSLRRGSLEQYF. The rearrangement links TRBV7-3 to TRBJ2-7; 7 positions match TRBD2. V shed 1 base and J 6 bases; nucleotides not matched to a gene: 6. CDR1 and CDR2 from the germline V gene are SGHTA and FQGTGA. This CDR3 region has 14 residues.

As for this clone: Mismatch with germline at one junction end may stem from a read error. The chain carries TRBV6-1 and TRBJ1-4, with 8 bases aligning to TRBD1. The CDR3 sequence is 14 residues long. The germline V gene encodes CDR1 MNHNS and CDR2 SASEGT. The CDR3, as DNA: TGTGCCAGCAGTGAAACCCGGGGACAGGAAAAACTGCTTTTT. Protein: CASSETRGQEKLLF.

This clone occurred once. This chain uses TRBV7-9 with TRBJ1-4; TRBD1 aligns across 7 bases. The CDR3 totals 16 residues. Germline values: CDR1 SEHNR, CDR2 FQNEAQ (reference sequence). V lost 5 bases to trimming and J lost 4 bases; unmatched junction nucleotides: 10. CDR3 protein: CASSPDRVRGNEKLFF. The CDR3 DNA is TGTGCCAGCAGCCCCGACAGGGTAAGGGGTAATGAAAAACTGTTTTTT.

Here the CDR3 DNA reads TGTGCCAGCAGTCCGCCGGGACAGGTAGCTGGCTACACCTTC. Amino acid sequence: CASSPPGQVAGYTF. The chain couples TRBV28 to TRBJ1-2, with TRBD1 matching over 8 bases. The CDR3 runs to 14 residues. V shed 5 bases, J shed 7 bases, and the junction held 9 bases outside the gene matches. Germline loops: CDR1 MDHEN, CDR2 SYDVKM.

The chain combines TRBV7-2 with TRBJ2-7; the D gene is possibly TRBD1 (6 bases). The CDR3 has 15 amino acids. Between the trimmed V and J ends, which lost 2 bases and 2 bases, there was a span of 13 bases. CDR1 is SGHTA and CDR2 is FQGNSA in the germline V gene. CDR3 region: CASSLRAGDTYEQYF. The CDR3 nucleotides are TGTGCCAGCAGCTTAAGGGCAGGGGACACCTACGAGCAGTACTTC. Drawing the rest from reference TRBV7-2 and TRBJ2-7, the complete variable domain is GAGVSQSPSNKVTEKGKDVELRCDPISGHTALYWYRQSLGQGLEFLIYFQGNSAPDKSGLPSDRFSAERTGGSVSTLTIQRTQQEDSAVYLCASSLRAGDTYEQYFGPGTRLTVT.

The chain joins TRBV4-1 to TRBJ2-5, with 10 bases lining up with TRBD2. Germline loops: CDR1 MGHRA, CDR2 YSYEKL. V trimming: 1 base; J trimming: 2 bases; junction bases outside the gene matches: 4. CDR3 length: 16 amino acids. CDR3 DNA: TGCGCCAGCAGCCAAGGGCCTAGCGGGAGTCAAGAGACCCAGTACTTC. Translating it yields CASSQGPSGSQETQYF.

J is TRBJ2-7 and V is TRBV2, with 7 positions matching TRBD1. The ends lost 3 bases at V and 4 bases at J; junction bases unmatched: 9. The length of the CDR3 is 15 residues. CDR1 is SNHLY and CDR2 is FYNNEI in the germline V gene. The CDR3 spells CASSDRTGDLYEQYF. CDR3 nucleotides: TGTGCCAGCAGTGATAGAACAGGGGATTTATACGAGCAGTACTTC.

The chain joins TRBV28 to TRBJ1-1; possible D gene TRBD1, 6 bases. The CDR3 length is 19 residues. CDR1 and CDR2 (germline): MDHEN, SYDVKM. Trimming shortened V by 2 bases and J by 0 bases, and 22 bases separated the two germline ends. This CDR3 is CASSLSRWQGRLMNTEAFF. CDR3 nucleotide sequence: TGTGCCAGCAGTTTAAGTCGGTGGCAGGGGAGATTGATGAACACTGAAGCTTTCTTT.

The J gene is TRBJ1-1, the V gene TRBV5-4; tentative D call: TRBD1 (6 bases). This CDR3 contains 16 residues. Per the germline V gene, CDR1 is SGHNT and CDR2 is YYREEE (reference sequence). V dropped 1 base and J dropped 4 bases, with 17 bases sitting between them. The CDR3 sequence: CASSLPIQGPGTEAFF. DNA of the CDR3: TGTGCCAGCAGCTTGCCGATACAGGGCCCTGGCACTGAAGCTTTCTTT.

The chain links TRBV11-2 to TRBJ2-7; the D gene is possibly TRBD1 (6 bases). The V end was cut by 1 base, the J end by 1 base, with 8 bases between. CDR3 length: 14 amino acids. From germline, CDR1 is SGHAT and CDR2 FQNNGV. CDR3 region: CASSLGQASYEQYF. CDR3 DNA sequence: TGTGCCAGCAGCTTAGGACAGGCTTCCTACGAGCAGTACTTC.

The chain combines TRBV7-9 with TRBJ1-2; 10 bases align to TRBD1. CDR3 length: 15 residues. Germline V gives CDR1 SEHNR, CDR2 FQNEAQ (reference sequence). The junction had 7 bases not matched to a gene; V was cut back by 5 bases and J by 4 bases. The CDR3 DNA is TGTGCCAGCAGCGTCCGGGACAGGGGCGGCTATGGCTACACCTTC. Its protein is CASSVRDRGGYGYTF.

The chain couples TRBV7-2 to TRBJ2-5; D may be TRBD2 (5 bases). There are 18 residues in the CDR3. V was clipped by 8 bases and J by 0 bases, with 25 bases between them. Germline loops: CDR1 SGHTA, CDR2 FQGNSA. The CDR3 nucleotides are TGTGCCAGCTCCCCTGACTACCGAACACTAAGGTACCAAGAGACCCAGTACTTC. It translates to CASSPDYRTLRYQETQYF.

The CDR3 sequence: CASSPTGVSNQPQHF. In DNA form, the CDR3 reads TGTGCCAGCAGCCCGACGGGGGTTAGCAATCAGCCCCAGCATTTT. The chain employs TRBV3-1 (or the pseudogene TRBV3-2) and TRBJ1-5, with a possible D match to TRBD1 (5 bases). The CDR3 sequence is 15 residues long. Germline CDR1 reads LGHDT; CDR2 reads YNNKEL (reference sequence). Trimming pared 4 bases from V and 0 bases from J, leaving 10 bases between.

J is TRBJ2-1 and V is TRBV29-1, with D unresolved. Looked up from germline, CDR1 is SQVTM and CDR2 is ANQGSEA. Trimming removed 5 bases at V and 2 bases at J, with 4 bases between. This CDR3 contains 11 residues. The CDR3 is CSVPAYNEQFF. The CDR3 nucleotides read TGCAGCGTTCCGGCCTACAATGAGCAGTTCTTC.

V and J are TRBV7-9 and TRBJ1-5; D gene uncertain. The CDR3 consists of 14 residues. Germline loops: CDR1 SEHNR, CDR2 FQNEAQ (reference sequence). V shed 1 base and J shed 4 bases, with 8 bases lying between them. CDR3 sequence: CASSLDRANQPQHF. The CDR3 nucleotides read TGTGCCAGCAGCTTAGATCGCGCAAATCAGCCCCAGCATTTT.

This clone is a singleton in its sample. One end of the junction is discordant with germline, which a read error may explain. The V gene is TRBV19, the J gene TRBJ1-4, with 7 bases matching TRBD1. This CDR3 comprises 14 residues. Germline lookup yields CDR1 LNHDA and CDR2 SQIVND (reference sequence). Here the CDR3 reads CASSMGQSNEKLLF. The CDR3 bases are TGTGCCAGTAGTATGGGACAGTCTAATGAAAAACTGCTTTTT. Full variable domain (remainder filled in from reference TRBV19 and TRBJ1-4): DGGITQSPKYLFRKEGQNVTLSCEQNLNHDAMYWYRQDPGQGLRLIYYSQIVNDFQKGDIAEGYSVSREKKESFPLTVTSAQKNPTAFYLCASSMGQSNEKLLFGSGTQLSVL.

The V call is TRBV9, the J call TRBJ2-2, with 9 nucleotides matching TRBD2. Germline V lookup: CDR1 SGDLS, CDR2 YYNGEE. J was trimmed by 5 bases and V by 3 bases; bases with no gene match: 11. The CDR3 is made up of 17 amino acids. The DNA of the CDR3 is TGTGCCAGCAGCGAACCCTTTAGCGGGAGCGGTACCGGGGAGCTGTTTTTT. This encodes CASSEPFSGSGTGELFF.

This chain joins TRBV15 and TRBJ2-5, with 7 bases identical to TRBD2. J gave up 7 bases and V 3 bases, and 5 bases lay outside the gene matches. The CDR3 covers 13 residues. CDR1 LNHNV and CDR2 YYDKDF come from the germline V gene (reference sequence). As DNA, the CDR3 is TGTGCCACCAGCAGCGGACTAGTTCGGACCCAGTACTTC. Protein: CATSSGLVRTQYF.

The CDR3 spells CASSALGRDNTGELFF. As DNA, the CDR3 is TGTGCCAGCAGCGCCCTAGGCAGGGATAACACCGGGGAGCTGTTTTTT. The chain joins TRBV9 to TRBJ2-2; a possible D gene is TRBD1 (5 bases). Trimming took off 3 bases at V and 2 bases at J, with 14 bases between the two ends. CDR3 size: 16 residues. CDR1 and CDR2 (germline): SGDLS, YYNGEE.

This clone has more than one count but fewer than ten. The rearrangement uses TRBV20-1 and TRBJ2-2, with TRBD1 identical over 7 bases. V trimming: 3 bases; J trimming: 1 base; junction bases outside the gene matches: 5. The CDR3 runs 15 residues. The germline CDR1 and CDR2 sequences are DFQATT and SNEGSKA (reference sequence). CDR3 coding DNA: TGCAGTGCTAGTTGGGACAGCGGGAACACCGGGGAGCTGTTTTTT. Amino acid sequence: CSASWDSGNTGELFF.